This entry features one T cell receptor beta chain sequence. This clone has a handful of counts. This receptor's antigen is unknown. One base away there is no much larger clone; base qualities are not given. For TCR beta library preparation, 2 to 2.5 micrograms of genomic DNA were isolated from cryopreserved PBMCs. High-throughput TCR beta sequencing was performed on longitudinal blood samples from CLL patients receiving ibrutinib monotherapy. Patients were enrolled in a phase 2 open-label single-center ibrutinib monotherapy trial. The record originates from a study of cytotoxic CD8 clonotypes in ibrutinib-treated CLL (dated by TCRdb to the early 2020s). Concerning the study at large: In this cohort, more than 14 patients were treatment-naive and approximately 10 were relapsed/refractory, while around 18 had unmutated IGHV. Responses were partial in roughly 25 patients and complete in 2; after median approximately 67 months follow-up, some 15 stayed in remission and about twelve progressed. Response samples were taken after a median of 12 months on treatment, ranging from about 6 to 36 months. Samples averaged 255,043 productive templates and tens of thousands of productive rearrangements. Of the approximately 86 people in the trial, 25 to 30 had longitudinal samples available. Cryopreserved peripheral blood mononuclear cells were collected at three points: before therapy, at response, and at either sustained remission or disease progression.

General findings and caveats noted by the study authors: Public clonotypes were rare and either shrank or stayed stable during treatment, and the rise in clonality at ibrutinib response reflected expansion of private clonotypes. Lymph node repertoires were not examined, and the timing of sampling was not matched between patients in sustained remission and those whose disease progressed. Clonality rose at ibrutinib response, remained stable during sustained remission, and dropped back toward baseline at progression. Baseline clonality was found to be higher than that of age-matched healthy donors and was strongly correlated with circulating CD8+ T-cell counts.

A MiSeq instrument was used for deep resolution sequencing, which targeted depths ranging from 1 in 1 million up to 1 in 200,000 T cells, with coverage averaging 10x for each clonotype. The immunoSEQ hsTCRB Kit was used to generate TCR beta libraries. Per the authors' processing: ImmunoSEQ Data Assistant and ImmunoSEQ Analyzer were used for data analysis, and V, D and J genes were assigned according to IMGT definitions. Clonality was computed as one minus normalized Shannon entropy of productive rearrangement frequencies, ranging from 0 to 1. Only overrepresented clonotypes making up at least 0.05% of the repertoire of each patient were included in the public clonotype analysis. Some twelve age-matched healthy donor repertoires from immuneACCESS were used as controls for clonality. TCRdb took over this immuneACCESS table, retaining in-frame rearrangements with V and J assigned. Such tables are incomplete; in checked studies, under half of the missing clones stem from an unresolved V gene, and the remainder is unexplained. That table is the source of V, J and clone size, and D and trimming were worked out from the DNA. This sample gives 33,000 or so clones in total; roughly 49% of them show up just once. The ten largest clones take up approximately 17% of the sample.

V lost 4 bases and J lost 5 bases, and the count of bases not matched to a germline gene is 10. The CDR3 runs 16 amino acids, cysteine and phenylalanine included. Only CDR3 DNA remains: 48 bases, in frame from the first base. Reading the germline V gene (reference sequence) gives CDR1 SEHNR and CDR2 FQNEAQ. The V and J genes are TRBV7-9 and TRBJ1-2; TRBD1 matches 10 bases in the middle. Sequencing was performed on PBMCs, taken before ibrutinib treatment. This clonotype originated in a human donor with chronic lymphocytic leukemia. The DNA sequence is given as TGTGCCAGCAGCTATGAAACCGGGACAGGGGAGTATGGCTACACCTTC. The encoded protein is CASSYETGTGEYGYTF.